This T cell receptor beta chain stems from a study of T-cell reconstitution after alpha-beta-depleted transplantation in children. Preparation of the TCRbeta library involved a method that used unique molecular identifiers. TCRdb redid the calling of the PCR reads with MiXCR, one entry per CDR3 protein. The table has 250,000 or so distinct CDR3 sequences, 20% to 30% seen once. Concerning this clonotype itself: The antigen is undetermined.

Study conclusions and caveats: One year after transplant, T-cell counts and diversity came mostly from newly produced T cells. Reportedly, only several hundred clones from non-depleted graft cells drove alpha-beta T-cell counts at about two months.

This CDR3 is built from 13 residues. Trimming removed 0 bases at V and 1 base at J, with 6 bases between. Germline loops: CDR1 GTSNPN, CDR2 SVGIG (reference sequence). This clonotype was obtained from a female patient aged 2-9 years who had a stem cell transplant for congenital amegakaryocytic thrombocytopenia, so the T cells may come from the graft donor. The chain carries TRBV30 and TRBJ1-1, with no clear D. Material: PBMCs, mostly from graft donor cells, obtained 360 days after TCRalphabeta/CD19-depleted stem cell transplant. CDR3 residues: CAWSVRGNTEAFF. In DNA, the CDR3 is TGTGCCTGGAGTGTACGGGGGAACACTGAAGCTTTCTTT.